Included here is one T cell receptor (beta chain) sequence, with context. Antigen: not known. The CDR3 has 12 amino acids. The germline CDR1 and CDR2 sequences are SGHRS and YFSETQ. V was trimmed by 1 base and J by 4 bases, leaving 5 bases between them. The data stem from a study of early T cells in non-severe SARS-CoV-2 infection. Overall study: Investigators sequenced bulk RNA drawn from unsorted whole blood, and chains remained unpaired. Findings of the study overall: Anti-spike CD8 responses were favored in VDJdb matching, and private and CD4 specificities were missed.

The TCR library protocol was used to attach unique molecular identifiers. These identifiers were attached to individual cDNA molecules. One entry per CDR3 protein, called by TCRdb with MiXCR from the 5' RACE reads. The sample carries more than 25,000 distinct CDR3 sequences, approximately 5.3% recorded once. The sequenced sample was whole blood. V and J are TRBV5-1 and TRBJ1-2; no clear D. This TCR came from an adult who was a healthcare worker with PCR-confirmed SARS-CoV-2 infection or an uninfected control (not recorded which). This chain's CDR3 is CASSLNSYGYTF. CDR3 DNA: TGCGCCAGCAGCTTGAACAGCTATGGCTACACCTTC.